The subject of this entry is one T cell receptor (beta chain). This sample is drawn from a study of cytomegalovirus exposure and HLA in healthy donors. 60 Vbeta and 13 Jbeta primers were used in PCR. Libraries were prepared by immunoSEQ multiplex PCR; TCRdb keeps only in-frame clonotypes and omits some of them. The repertoire holds about 160,000 clones, with around 70% as singletons. V shed 5 bases, J shed 3 bases, and the junction held 5 bases outside the gene matches. The CDR3 spans 16 residues. Germline CDR1 reads SGHVS; CDR2 reads FNYEAQ. This receptor was taken from a man aged 18-30 years in good health and CMV-seropositive. Source material: PBMCs. V and J are TRBV7-6 and TRBJ2-1; 12 bases map to TRBD2. CDR3 bases: TGTGCCAGCAGCCCTGGACTAGCGGGAAGCTACAATGAGCAGTTCTTC. The encoded protein is CASSPGLAGSYNEQFF.